This is a list of T cell receptor beta chains from one sample in a study of blood T cell repertoires in COVID-19. Here immunoSEQ multiplex PCR was the method, and the copy in TCRdb shows in-frame clones only, minus some. The sample carries fewer than 120,000 clones, roughly 82% recorded once. Sequenced input: peripheral blood. Source of these receptors: an older woman with acute or convalescent COVID-19. The CDR3 runs from the conserved cysteine through the conserved F or W. A D gene is named only where the DNA matches it firmly. Clone size is given for some rows only: seen once, a few or many times, or a class if the clone is expanded.

CDR3 DNA	CDR3 protein	clone size	J gene	D gene	V gene
TGTGCCTGGAGTATCCCCCGCGGGTATGGCAATCAGCCCCAGCATTTT	CAWSIPRGYGNQPQHF	once	TRBJ1-5	-	TRBV30
TGTGCCAGCAGTCTCCTCTTGCGGGCTGGGGAGCAGTACTTC	CASSLLLRAGEQYF	-	TRBJ2-7	-	TRBV28
TGTGCCAGCAGTTACGCAACAGGGGCGACTGAAGCTTTCTTT	CASSYATGATEAFF	-	TRBJ1-1	TRBD1	TRBV6-5
TGTGCCAGCAGTTACACACAGGGGGCAACTGAAGCTTTCTTT	CASSYTQGATEAFF	-	TRBJ1-1	TRBD1	TRBV27
TGTGCCAGCAGTGAGTTTTCCAGGGCCTCCTACAATGAGCAGTTCTTC	CASSEFSRASYNEQFF	-	TRBJ2-1	-	TRBV2
TGTGCCAGCAGGTCCCGGACAGGGCCCCCCAGAGAGACCCAGTACTTC	CASRSRTGPPRETQYF	-	TRBJ2-5	TRBD1	TRBV2
TGTGCCAGCAGCCGAGACAGGGGAATTAACTATGGCTACACCTTC	CASSRDRGINYGYTF	few	TRBJ1-2	TRBD1	TRBV2
TGTGCCAGCAGCCTCATGACTAGTCACACCGGGGAGCTGTTTTTT	CASSLMTSHTGELFF	-	TRBJ2-2	-	TRBV5-4
TGTGCCAGCAGTGACTCCCCCGGACAGGCCGCGGACGGCTACACCTTC	CASSDSPGQAADGYTF	-	TRBJ1-2	TRBD1	TRBV6-4
TGTGCCAGCAGCGGTACTAGCGGGGCAACCGGGGAGCTGTTTTTT	CASSGTSGATGELFF	-	TRBJ2-2	TRBD2	TRBV7-8
TGTGCCAGCAGCTTTCAGGGTCGGACTGGCTACACCTTC	CASSFQGRTGYTF	-	TRBJ1-2	-	TRBV5-5
TGTGCCAGCAGCCCCGTACTAGCGGGGGGGCAGAACGAGCAGTACTTC	CASSPVLAGGQNEQYF	-	TRBJ2-7	TRBD2	TRBV5-4
TGTGCCAGCTCAGGGACAGGGCCTCGCACAGATACGCAGTATTTT	CASSGTGPRTDTQYF	-	TRBJ2-3	TRBD1	TRBV18
TGTGCCAGCATGTCCAGGGTTGAAAACACCATATATTTT	CASMSRVENTIYF	-	TRBJ1-3	-	TRBV2